A single sample is the source of the 7 T cell receptor beta chains below, sequenced in a study of technical replicates of blood from four donors. Sequencing used immunoSEQ multiplex PCR; TCRdb keeps in-frame clones, though not all of them. The table records 70,000 to 95,000 clones, more than 85% of them present only once. Sequenced material: T cells isolated from PBMCs. Receptor source: a human donor in good health. Some clones in this sample may be carry-over from other donors' samples.

This clone was observed a few times. The chain uses TRBV7-2 and TRBJ1-1; D may be TRBD1 (5 bases). The CDR3 is 12 amino acids. From germline, CDR1 is SGHTA and CDR2 FQGNSA. Trimming stripped 6 bases from V and 6 bases from J, with 11 bases between. CDR3 nucleotide sequence: TGTGCCAGCAGTCGCGACAGCCCTGAAGCTTTCTTT. Translating gives CASSRDSPEAFF.

This chain joins TRBV7-2 and TRBJ1-3; TRBD1 is a possible D gene (5 bases). With 0 bases removed from V and 4 bases from J, the gap between germline ends came to 16 bases. The CDR3 loop spans 17 amino acids. Germline loops: CDR1 SGHTA, CDR2 FQGNSA. As DNA, the CDR3 is TGTGCCAGCAGCTTAGCGGCCCCAGGGCGATCGGGAAACACCATATATTTT. This codes for CASSLAAPGRSGNTIYF.

The gene calls are TRBV11-2 and TRBJ2-5; 9 bases line up with TRBD2. Per the germline V gene, CDR1 is SGHAT and CDR2 is FQNNGV. Trimming took 4 bases from V and 4 from J; bases not matched to a gene: 7. The CDR3 has 15 amino acids. CDR3 amino acids: CASSSGSGSGETQYF. The CDR3 DNA sequence: TGTGCCAGCAGCTCCGGTAGCGGGAGCGGAGAGACCCAGTACTTC. Based on the CDR3 plus reference TRBV11-2 and TRBJ2-5, the full variable domain is EAGVAQSPRYKIIEKRQSVAFWCNPISGHATLYWYQQILGQGPKLLIQFQNNGVVDDSQLPKDRFSAERLKGVDSTLKIQPAKLEDSAVYLCASSSGSGSGETQYFGPGTRLLVL.

The V and J genes are TRBV19 and TRBJ2-3; 10 bases agree with TRBD2. The CDR3 length is 17 residues. The germline CDR1 and CDR2 sequences are LNHDA and SQIVND (reference sequence). Germline trimming cut 3 bases from V and 0 bases from J; bases unmatched to any gene: 6. For the CDR3, the DNA is TGTGCCAGTAGTATTTTAGCGGGAGGTAGGAGCACAGATACGCAGTATTTT. The encoded protein is CASSILAGGRSTDTQYF. The complete variable domain, with remaining parts taken from reference TRBV19 and TRBJ2-3, reads DGGITQSPKYLFRKEGQNVTLSCEQNLNHDAMYWYRQDPGQGLRLIYYSQIVNDFQKGDIAEGYSVSREKKESFPLTVTSAQKNPTAFYLCASSILAGGRSTDTQYFGPGTRLTVL.

J is TRBJ2-2 and V is TRBV21-1; the D call TRBD2 from the table was never checked on the DNA. TRBV21-1 is a recognized pseudogene. The CDR3 is 16 residues long. CDR3 sequence reads: CASSKGPGANTGELFF. In DNA form, the CDR3 reads TGTGCCAGCAGCAAAGGTCCGGGGGCGAACACCGGGGAGCTGTTTTTT.

The table lists this clone with a count of one. The chain combines TRBV6-6 with TRBJ2-2; weak D call: TRBD2 (5 bases). This CDR3 spans 12 amino acids. Germline V lookup: CDR1 MNHNY, CDR2 SVGAGI (reference sequence). V dropped 0 bases and J dropped 10 bases, with 6 bases sitting between them. The CDR3 DNA follows: TGTGCCAGCAGTTACTCCGGGGAGGAGCTGTTTTTT. This codes for CASSYSGEELFF.

This chain links TRBV7-3 with TRBJ2-3; perhaps TRBD1 as D (5 bases). Trimming stripped 0 bases from V and 2 bases from J, with 6 bases between. The CDR3 runs to 14 residues. Germline V gives CDR1 SGHTA, CDR2 FQGTGA. Here the CDR3 DNA reads TGTGCCAGCAGCTTAACGGGGCACACAGATACGCAGTATTTT. This sequence encodes CASSLTGHTDTQYF.